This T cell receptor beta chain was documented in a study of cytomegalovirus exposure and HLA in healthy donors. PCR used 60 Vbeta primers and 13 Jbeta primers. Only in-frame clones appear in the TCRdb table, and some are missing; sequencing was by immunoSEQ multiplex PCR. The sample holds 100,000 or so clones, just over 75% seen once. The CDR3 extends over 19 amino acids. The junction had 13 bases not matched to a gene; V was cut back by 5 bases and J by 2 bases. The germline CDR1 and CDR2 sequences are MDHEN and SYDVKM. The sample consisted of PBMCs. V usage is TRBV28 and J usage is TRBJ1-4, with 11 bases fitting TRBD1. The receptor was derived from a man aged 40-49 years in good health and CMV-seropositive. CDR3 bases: TGTGCCAGCAGTCCAGGACAGGGGGCTGGTGGGGGGACTAATGAAAAACTGTTTTTT. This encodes CASSPGQGAGGGTNEKLFF. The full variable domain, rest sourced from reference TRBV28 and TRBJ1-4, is DVKVTQSSRYLVKRTGEKVFLECVQDMDHENMFWYRQDPGLGLRLIYFSYDVKMKEKGDIPEGYSVSREKKERFSLILESASTNQTSMYLCASSPGQGAGGGTNEKLFFGSGTQLSVL.